This TCR beta chain was observed in a study of T-cell memory formation after mild COVID-19. TCRdb used MiXCR to reprocess the 5' RACE reads, holding one entry per CDR3 protein. This sample yields around 160,000 distinct CDR3 sequences, of which roughly 12% are seen a single time; approximately 4% belongs to the top ten. The receptor was isolated from a man younger than 35 who had mild COVID-19 (a few samples of this study predate the infection). Cell type and time point are not known. Sequencing used PBMCs or a T cell subset sorted from them (not recorded which).

CDR3 protein: CAISESSGGTYNEQFF. The CDR3 DNA follows: TGTGCCATCAGTGAAAGTAGCGGGGGAACCTACAATGAGCAGTTCTTC. The chain has TRBV10-3 and TRBJ2-1; 9 bases are shared with TRBD2. Germline CDR1 ENHRY, CDR2 SYGVKD. There are 16 residues in the CDR3. After removal of 3 bases from V and 2 bases from J, the junction contained 5 bases not matched to a gene.